This T cell receptor beta chain stems from a study of blood T cells in healthy people across ages. Study findings and constraints: Possibly confounding the expanded clonotype changes was the fact that donor CMV status was unknown.

A second PCR, run for about 7 to 12 cycles, used a sample-barcoded 5' primer plus a J-beta primer mix. From the 5' RACE reads, TCRdb called clonotypes with MiXCR, one entry per CDR3 protein. Of under 2,000,000 distinct CDR3 sequences listed, around half are singletons. Germline V gene lookup returns CDR1 SEHNR and CDR2 FQNEAQ (reference sequence). V was cut by 1 base and J by 4 bases, with 13 bases left in between. CDR3 length: 15 residues. The authors isolated at least 7 million PBMCs per sample. Worth noting for this clonotype: The antigen remains unidentified.

Sequenced material: blood. This TCR came from a woman between 35 and 50 years old in good health. The chain links TRBV7-9 to TRBJ1-2; D remains ambiguous. In DNA form, the CDR3 reads TGTGCCAGCAGCTTAGAGGTCTTGGCTCCCTATGGCTACACCTTC. Protein sequence: CASSLEVLAPYGYTF.